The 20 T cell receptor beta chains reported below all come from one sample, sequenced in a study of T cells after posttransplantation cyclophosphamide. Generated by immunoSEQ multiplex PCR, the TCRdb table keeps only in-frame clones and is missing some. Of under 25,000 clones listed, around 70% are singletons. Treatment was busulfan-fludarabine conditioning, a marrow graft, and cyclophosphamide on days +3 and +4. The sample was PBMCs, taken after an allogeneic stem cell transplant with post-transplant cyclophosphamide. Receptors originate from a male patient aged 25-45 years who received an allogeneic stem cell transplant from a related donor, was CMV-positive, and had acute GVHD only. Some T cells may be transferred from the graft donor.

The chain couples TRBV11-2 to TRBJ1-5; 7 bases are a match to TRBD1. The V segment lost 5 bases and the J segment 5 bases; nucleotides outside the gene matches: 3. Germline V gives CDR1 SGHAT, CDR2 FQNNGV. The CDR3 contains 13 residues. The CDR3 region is CASSLTGDQPQHF. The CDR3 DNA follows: TGTGCCAGCAGCCTCACAGGGGATCAGCCCCAGCATTTT.

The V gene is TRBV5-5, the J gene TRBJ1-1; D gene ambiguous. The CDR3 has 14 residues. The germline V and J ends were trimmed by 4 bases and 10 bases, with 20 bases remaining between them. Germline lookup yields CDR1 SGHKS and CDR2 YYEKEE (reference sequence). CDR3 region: CASSEPPGLYLAFF. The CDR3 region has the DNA TGTGCCAGCAGCGAACCACCGGGTCTCTACTTAGCTTTCTTT.

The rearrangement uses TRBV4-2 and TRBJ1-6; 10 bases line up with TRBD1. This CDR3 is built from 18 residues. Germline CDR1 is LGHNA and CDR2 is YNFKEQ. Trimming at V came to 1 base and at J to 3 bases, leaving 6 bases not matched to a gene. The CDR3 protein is CASSQGDRGLVYNSPLHF. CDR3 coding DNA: TGTGCCAGCAGCCAAGGGGACAGGGGTCTTGTCTATAATTCACCCCTCCACTTT.

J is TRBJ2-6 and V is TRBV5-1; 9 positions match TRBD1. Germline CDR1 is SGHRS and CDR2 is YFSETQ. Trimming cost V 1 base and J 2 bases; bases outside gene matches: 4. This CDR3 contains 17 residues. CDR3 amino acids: CASSLNTGGAGANVLTF. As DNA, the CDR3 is TGCGCCAGCAGCTTGAACACAGGGGGCGCTGGGGCCAACGTCCTGACTTTC. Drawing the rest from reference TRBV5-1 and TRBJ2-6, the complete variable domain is KAGVTQTPRYLIKTRGQQVTLSCSPISGHRSVSWYQQTPGQGLQFLFEYFSETQRNKGNFPGRFSGRQFSNSRSEMNVSTLELGDSALYLCASSLNTGGAGANVLTFGAGSRLTVL.

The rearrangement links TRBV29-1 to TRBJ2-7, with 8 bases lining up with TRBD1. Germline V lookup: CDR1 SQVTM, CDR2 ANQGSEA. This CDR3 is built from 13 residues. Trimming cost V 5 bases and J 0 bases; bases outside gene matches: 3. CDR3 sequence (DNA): TGCAGCGTTAGGGACAGGAGCTCCTACGAGCAGTACTTC. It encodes CSVRDRSSYEQYF.

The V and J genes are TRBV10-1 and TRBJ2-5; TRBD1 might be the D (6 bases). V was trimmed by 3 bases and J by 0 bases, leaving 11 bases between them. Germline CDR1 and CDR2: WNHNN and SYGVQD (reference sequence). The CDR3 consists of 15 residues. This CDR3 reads CASSEQGRYQETQYF. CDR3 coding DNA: TGCGCCAGCAGTGAACAGGGTAGGTACCAAGAGACCCAGTACTTC.

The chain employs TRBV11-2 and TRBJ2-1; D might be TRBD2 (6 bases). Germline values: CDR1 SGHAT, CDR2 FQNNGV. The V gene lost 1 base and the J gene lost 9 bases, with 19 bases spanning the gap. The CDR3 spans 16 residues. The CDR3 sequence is CASSLGRRGTGGEQFF. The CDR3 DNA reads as TGTGCCAGCAGCTTAGGTCGGCGGGGTACTGGGGGTGAGCAGTTCTTC. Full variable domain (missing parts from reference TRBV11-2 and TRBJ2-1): EAGVAQSPRYKIIEKRQSVAFWCNPISGHATLYWYQQILGQGPKLLIQFQNNGVVDDSQLPKDRFSAERLKGVDSTLKIQPAKLEDSAVYLCASSLGRRGTGGEQFFGPGTRLTVL.

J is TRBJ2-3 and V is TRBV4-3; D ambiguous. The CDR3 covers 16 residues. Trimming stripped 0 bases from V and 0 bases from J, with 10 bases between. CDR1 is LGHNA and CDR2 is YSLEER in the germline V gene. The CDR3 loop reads CASSQDASSSTDTQYF. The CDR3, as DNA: TGCGCCAGCAGCCAAGATGCGAGTTCCAGCACAGATACGCAGTATTTT.

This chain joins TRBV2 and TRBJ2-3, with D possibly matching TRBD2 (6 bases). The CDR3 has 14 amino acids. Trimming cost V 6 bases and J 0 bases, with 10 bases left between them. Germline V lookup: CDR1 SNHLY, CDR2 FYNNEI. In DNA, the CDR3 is TGTGCCAGCAGCCGGGACTCAAGCACAGATACGCAGTATTTT. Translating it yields CASSRDSSTDTQYF.

The CDR3 region is CATQRVSSTDTQYF. CDR3 coding DNA: TGTGCCACCCAGCGGGTCTCTAGCACAGATACGCAGTATTTT. V and J are TRBV2 and TRBJ2-3; TRBD2 is a possible D gene (6 bases). V shed 10 bases and J shed 0 bases, with 14 bases lying between them. The CDR3 totals 14 residues. Germline CDR1 and CDR2: SNHLY and FYNNEI.

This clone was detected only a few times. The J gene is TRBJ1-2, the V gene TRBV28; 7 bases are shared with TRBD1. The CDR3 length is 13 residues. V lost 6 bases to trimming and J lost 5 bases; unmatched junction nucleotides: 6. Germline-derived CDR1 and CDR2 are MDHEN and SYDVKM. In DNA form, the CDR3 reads TGTGCCAGCAGCCGGGACAGCGCTTATGGCTACACCTTC. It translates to CASSRDSAYGYTF.

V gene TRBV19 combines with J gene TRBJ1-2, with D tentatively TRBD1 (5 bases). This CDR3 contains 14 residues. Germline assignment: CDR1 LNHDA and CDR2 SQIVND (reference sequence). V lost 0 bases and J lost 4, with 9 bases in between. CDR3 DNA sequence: TGTGCCAGTAGTATAGATCGAAGGGGCTATGGCTACACCTTC. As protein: CASSIDRRGYGYTF.

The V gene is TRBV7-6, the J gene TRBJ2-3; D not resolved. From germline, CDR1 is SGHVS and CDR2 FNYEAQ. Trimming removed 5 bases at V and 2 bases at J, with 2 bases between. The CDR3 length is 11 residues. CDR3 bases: TGTGCCAGCAGCCACACAGATACGCAGTATTTT. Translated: CASSHTDTQYF.

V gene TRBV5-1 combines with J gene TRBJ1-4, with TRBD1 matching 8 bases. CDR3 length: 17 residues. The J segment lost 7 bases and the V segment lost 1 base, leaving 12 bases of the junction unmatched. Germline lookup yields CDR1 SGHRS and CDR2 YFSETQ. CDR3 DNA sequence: TGCGCCAGCAGCTTGAGGAGGGGGCAGGGGGCTGTTGAAAAACTGTTTTTT. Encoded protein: CASSLRRGQGAVEKLFF.

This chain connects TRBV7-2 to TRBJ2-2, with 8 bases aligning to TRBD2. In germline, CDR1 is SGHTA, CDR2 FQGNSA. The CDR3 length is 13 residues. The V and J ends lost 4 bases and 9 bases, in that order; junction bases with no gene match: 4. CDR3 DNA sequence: TGTGCCAGCAGCTGGCGGGGGGATAGGGAGCTGTTTTTT. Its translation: CASSWRGDRELFF.

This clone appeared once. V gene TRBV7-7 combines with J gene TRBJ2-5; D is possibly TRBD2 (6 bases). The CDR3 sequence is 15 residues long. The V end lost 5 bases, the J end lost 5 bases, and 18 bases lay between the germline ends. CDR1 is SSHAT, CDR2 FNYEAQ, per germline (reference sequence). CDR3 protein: CASSRGSTSSETQYF. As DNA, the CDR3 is TGTGCCAGCAGCCGGGGGTCTACTTCCTCGGAGACCCAGTACTTC.

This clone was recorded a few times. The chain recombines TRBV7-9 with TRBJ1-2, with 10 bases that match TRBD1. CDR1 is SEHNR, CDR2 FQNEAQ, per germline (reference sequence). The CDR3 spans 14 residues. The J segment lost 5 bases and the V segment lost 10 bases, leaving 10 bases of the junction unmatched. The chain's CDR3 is CATPPGTGVYGYTF. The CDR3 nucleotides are TGTGCCACCCCTCCGGGGACAGGGGTATATGGCTACACCTTC.

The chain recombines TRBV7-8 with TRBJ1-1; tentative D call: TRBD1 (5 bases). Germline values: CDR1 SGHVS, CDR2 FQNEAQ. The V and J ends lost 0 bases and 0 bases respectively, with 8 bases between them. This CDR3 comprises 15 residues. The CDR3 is CASSLAPGLNTEAFF. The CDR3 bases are TGTGCCAGCAGCTTAGCGCCAGGGCTGAACACTGAAGCTTTCTTT.

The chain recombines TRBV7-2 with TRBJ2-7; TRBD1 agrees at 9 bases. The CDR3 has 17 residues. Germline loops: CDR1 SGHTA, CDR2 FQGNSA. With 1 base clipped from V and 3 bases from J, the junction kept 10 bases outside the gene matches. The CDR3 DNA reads TGTGCCAGCAGCTTAGAGGGGGACAGGGCGCGAGTCTACGAGCAGTACTTC. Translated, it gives CASSLEGDRARVYEQYF.

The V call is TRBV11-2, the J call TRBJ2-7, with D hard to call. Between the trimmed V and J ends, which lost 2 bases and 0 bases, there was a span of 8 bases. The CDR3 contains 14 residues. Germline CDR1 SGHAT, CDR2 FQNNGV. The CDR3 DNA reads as TGTGCCAGCAGCTTATCAGGTCCCTCCTACGAGCAGTACTTC. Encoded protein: CASSLSGPSYEQYF.